The 29 T cell receptor beta chains in this list originate from one sample, sequenced in a study of OX40 agonist ivuxolimab in advanced cancers. Libraries were prepared by immunoSEQ multiplex PCR; TCRdb keeps only in-frame clonotypes and omits some of them. The table has tens of thousands of clones, just over 85% seen once. This material consisted of CD4+ or CD8+ T cells sorted from blood, taken in a trial of the OX40 agonist ivuxolimab. The source is an adult with an advanced solid tumor such as melanoma, head and neck, liver or kidney cancer.

V usage is TRBV30 and J usage is TRBJ1-1, with a possible D match to TRBD1 (5 bases). Germline V gene data show CDR1 as GTSNPN and CDR2 as SVGIG (reference sequence). The CDR3 runs to 13 residues. V lost 2 bases and J 5 bases, leaving 12 bases between the germline ends. The CDR3 reads CAWSNEGETEAFF. The CDR3, as DNA: TGTGCCTGGAGTAACGAAGGGGAGACTGAAGCTTTCTTT.

The gene calls are TRBV5-4 and TRBJ2-5; D is possibly TRBD1 (6 bases). Trimming took off 4 bases at V and 1 base at J, with 11 bases between the two ends. The CDR3 length is 14 residues. Germline-derived CDR1 and CDR2 are SGHNT and YYREEE (reference sequence). The CDR3 loop is CASSGGQLQETQYF. CDR3 nucleotide sequence: TGTGCCAGCAGCGGAGGACAGCTCCAAGAGACCCAGTACTTC. Together with reference TRBV5-4 and TRBJ2-5, the CDR3 gives the full variable domain: ETGVTQSPTHLIKTRGQQVTLRCSSQSGHNTVSWYQQALGQGPQFIFQYYREEENGRGNFPPRFSGLQFPNYSSELNVNALELDDSALYLCASSGGQLQETQYFGPGTRLLVL.

The chain has TRBV2 and TRBJ1-3; tentatively, D is TRBD1 (5 bases). From germline, CDR1 is SNHLY and CDR2 FYNNEI. CDR3 length equals 13 residues. V was clipped by 6 bases and J by 0 bases, with 6 bases between them. In DNA, the CDR3 is TGTGCCAGCAGGGACACCTCTGGAAACACCATATATTTT. Its translation is CASRDTSGNTIYF.

The CDR3 coding sequence is TGCGCCAGCAGCCAAGATCCTCAGAATACACATCAGCCCCAGCATTTT. This gives the protein CASSQDPQNTHQPQHF. The chain is built from TRBV4-1 and TRBJ1-5; the D is unclear. The germline CDR1 and CDR2 sequences are MGHRA and YSYEKL. Trimming took off 0 bases at V and 5 bases at J, with 14 bases between the two ends. The CDR3 sequence is 16 residues long.

CDR3 coding DNA: TGTGCCAGCAGTTACTCGGGACAGGGGAATGGCTACACCTTC. This translates into CASSYSGQGNGYTF. The gene calls are TRBV6-6 and TRBJ1-2, with 10 bases aligning to TRBD1. J lost 6 bases, V lost 0 bases, and 1 base had no gene match. CDR1 MNHNY and CDR2 SVGAGI come from the germline V gene (reference sequence). CDR3 length: 14 residues.

The rearrangement uses TRBV18 and TRBJ2-7; 8 bases map to TRBD1. With V trimmed by 6 bases and J by 1 base, 8 bases remained unmatched. Per the germline V gene, CDR1 is KGHSH and CDR2 is LQKENI. The CDR3 is 15 amino acids. The CDR3: CASSAGTGWSYEQYF. As DNA, the CDR3 is TGTGCCAGCTCGGCCGGGACAGGTTGGTCCTACGAGCAGTACTTC. Full variable domain (remainder filled in from reference TRBV18 and TRBJ2-7): NAGVMQNPRHLVRRRGQEARLRCSPMKGHSHVYWYRQLPEEGLKFMVYLQKENIIDESGMPKERFSAEFPKEGPSILRIQQVVRGDSAAYFCASSAGTGWSYEQYFGPGTRLTVT.

The rearrangement links TRBV2 to TRBJ1-6, with 10 bases aligning to TRBD1. The CDR3 is 14 residues long. The V gene's germline CDR1 is SNHLY and CDR2 FYNNEI. J was trimmed by 10 bases and V by 6 bases; bases with no gene match: 6. CDR3 sequence (DNA): TGTGCCAGCAGCGACGACAGGGGGCAATCACCCCTCCACTTT. Protein sequence: CASSDDRGQSPLHF.

The genes are TRBV19 and TRBJ2-2, with TRBD1 matching over 7 bases. V gave up 10 bases and J gave up 5 bases; unmatched junction bases: 7. The CDR3 sequence is 13 residues long. Germline CDR1 is LNHDA and CDR2 is SQIVND (reference sequence). The CDR3 bases are TGTGCCACCATGACAGGGTGGACCGGGGAGCTGTTTTTT. Translated, it gives CATMTGWTGELFF.

The chain carries TRBV5-1 and TRBJ2-7; 7 bases map to TRBD2. CDR3 size: 15 residues. The germline V gene encodes CDR1 SGHRS and CDR2 YFSETQ. With 7 bases clipped from V and 6 bases from J, the junction kept 16 bases outside the gene matches. The CDR3 nucleotides read TGCGCCAGCTCAAAAGCGGGGTTACCCCTCGTCGAGCAGTACTTC. This translates into CASSKAGLPLVEQYF. Based on the CDR3 plus reference TRBV5-1 and TRBJ2-7, the full variable domain is KAGVTQTPRYLIKTRGQQVTLSCSPISGHRSVSWYQQTPGQGLQFLFEYFSETQRNKGNFPGRFSGRQFSNSRSEMNVSTLELGDSALYLCASSKAGLPLVEQYFGPGTRLTVT.

The J gene is TRBJ1-1, the V gene TRBV6-1; D remains ambiguous. From germline, CDR1 is MNHNS and CDR2 SASEGT. This CDR3 is 13 amino acids long. V was shortened by 5 bases and J by 8 bases, with 15 bases between the two germline ends. CDR3 sequence: CASSKLGGPEAFF. CDR3 coding DNA: TGTGCCAGCAGTAAGCTAGGAGGGCCCGAAGCTTTCTTT.

The chain is built from TRBV2 and TRBJ2-2; 9 bases fit TRBD2. Germline CDR1 SNHLY, CDR2 FYNNEI. This CDR3 comprises 15 residues. The trim removed 4 bases at V and 2 bases at J, leaving 2 bases unmatched. Written as DNA, the CDR3 is TGTGCCAGCAGTGCGGGACTAGCCAACACCGGGGAGCTGTTTTTT. Translating gives CASSAGLANTGELFF.

The chain has TRBV9 and TRBJ1-1, with D perhaps TRBD1 (5 bases). This CDR3 region has 14 residues. Per the germline V gene, CDR1 is SGDLS and CDR2 is YYNGEE. The germline V and J ends were trimmed by 7 bases and 4 bases, with 17 bases remaining between them. CDR3: CASGGGLFLTEAFF. The CDR3 bases are TGTGCCAGCGGCGGGGGACTGTTCCTCACTGAAGCTTTCTTT.

The chain carries TRBV5-1 and TRBJ2-2; D is undetermined. Germline V gives CDR1 SGHRS, CDR2 YFSETQ. Trimming removed 0 bases from V and 9 bases from J, with 9 bases in between. The CDR3 covers 13 residues. DNA of the CDR3: TGCGCCAGCAGCTTGGCCATAGGCCGGGAGCTGTTTTTT. Translation: CASSLAIGRELFF. Full variable domain (remainder filled in from reference TRBV5-1 and TRBJ2-2): KAGVTQTPRYLIKTRGQQVTLSCSPISGHRSVSWYQQTPGQGLQFLFEYFSETQRNKGNFPGRFSGRQFSNSRSEMNVSTLELGDSALYLCASSLAIGRELFFGEGSRLTVL.

The V call is TRBV18, the J call TRBJ2-2, with 9 bases lining up with TRBD2. V was clipped by 4 bases and J by 3 bases; unmatched bases: 0. The CDR3 totals 14 residues. Germline V lookup: CDR1 KGHSH, CDR2 LQKENI. CDR3 DNA sequence: TGTGCCAGCTCACAGCGGGAGGACACCGGGGAGCTGTTTTTT. Amino acid sequence: CASSQREDTGELFF. Filled out from reference TRBV18 and TRBJ2-2, the complete variable domain reads NAGVMQNPRHLVRRRGQEARLRCSPMKGHSHVYWYRQLPEEGLKFMVYLQKENIIDESGMPKERFSAEFPKEGPSILRIQQVVRGDSAAYFCASSQREDTGELFFGEGSRLTVL.

The chain carries TRBV5-1 and TRBJ2-5; 8 bases align to TRBD2. This CDR3 comprises 14 residues. The germline V gene has CDR1 SGHRS and CDR2 YFSETQ. Trimming took 1 base from V and 3 from J; bases not matched to a gene: 2. The DNA for the CDR3 is TGCGCCAGCAGCTTGTTGCGGGGGGAAGAGACCCAGTACTTC. This codes for CASSLLRGEETQYF.

The chain carries TRBV7-2 and TRBJ1-2, with D hard to call. This CDR3 contains 12 residues. CDR1 and CDR2 (germline): SGHTA, FQGNSA. Deletions cut 2 bases from V and 10 bases from J, with 11 bases between. The CDR3 is CASSLMGRPYTF. The CDR3 nucleotides are TGTGCCAGCAGCTTAATGGGGAGGCCCTACACCTTC.

CDR3 in amino acids: CASMKNYEQYF. In nucleotides, the CDR3 is TGTGCCAGCATGAAGAACTACGAGCAGTACTTC. V gene TRBV25-1 combines with J gene TRBJ2-7, with D hard to call. V was cut by 7 bases and J by 3 bases, with 7 bases left in between. The CDR3 sequence is 11 residues long. CDR1 and CDR2 from the germline V gene are MGHDK and SYGVNS.

Here the CDR3 reads CASSGQGAGYNEQFF. Written as DNA, the CDR3 is TGTGCCAGCAGCGGACAGGGGGCTGGCTACAATGAGCAGTTCTTC. The chain employs TRBV9 and TRBJ2-1; 10 positions match TRBD1. This CDR3 contains 15 residues. The germline gives CDR1 SGDLS, CDR2 YYNGEE. With 3 bases clipped from V and 3 bases from J, the junction kept 3 bases outside the gene matches.

This rearrangement joins TRBV15 to TRBJ2-1, with TRBD2 matching over 15 bases. Germline CDR1 is LNHNV and CDR2 is YYDKDF (reference sequence). V gave up 6 bases and J gave up 4 bases; unmatched junction bases: 7. The CDR3 contains 17 residues. CDR3 region: CATRGGLAGGGYNEQFF. CDR3 in DNA: TGTGCCACCAGAGGGGGACTAGCGGGAGGCGGTTACAATGAGCAGTTCTTC.

This sequence joins TRBV28 and TRBJ2-3; TRBD2 matches 9 bases. Trimming took 7 bases from V and 4 from J; bases not matched to a gene: 9. This CDR3 is built from 15 residues. Germline assignment: CDR1 MDHEN and CDR2 SYDVKM. The DNA for the CDR3 is TGTGCCAGCAAAGTAAGCGGGAGGAAGGCAGATACGCAGTATTTT. It codes for CASKVSGRKADTQYF.

The chain recombines TRBV30 with TRBJ1-3, with D unclear. In germline, CDR1 is GTSNPN, CDR2 SVGIG (reference sequence). V gave up 4 bases and J gave up 1 base, with 8 bases separating them. CDR3 size: 13 residues. CDR3 in amino acids: CAWTGGSGNTIYF. Here the CDR3 DNA reads TGTGCCTGGACTGGTGGGTCTGGAAACACCATATATTTT.

This chain uses TRBV18 with TRBJ2-5; 9 bases fit TRBD1. CDR3 length: 15 amino acids. Germline CDR1 reads KGHSH; CDR2 reads LQKENI. V lost 0 bases, J lost 3 bases, and 2 bases stayed unmatched. CDR3 region: CASSPPRTGEETQYF. CDR3 bases: TGTGCCAGCTCACCACCGAGGACAGGGGAAGAGACCCAGTACTTC.

This chain connects TRBV5-8 to TRBJ2-1, with D unclear. This CDR3 is built from 15 residues. From germline, CDR1 is SGHTS and CDR2 YDEGEE. Deletions cut 4 bases from V and 6 bases from J, with 17 bases between. In DNA, the CDR3 is TGTGCCAGCAGCGTTTCAAGACTTAAAGGCAATGAGCAGTTCTTC. This sequence encodes CASSVSRLKGNEQFF.

The chain joins TRBV5-1 to TRBJ2-7; D is undetermined. Trimming took off 6 bases at V and 4 bases at J, with 14 bases between the two ends. This CDR3 is built from 13 residues. Germline CDR1 reads SGHRS; CDR2 reads YFSETQ. The CDR3 DNA is TGCGCCAGCACCAGCCCCGATATTTACGAGCAGTACTTC. The encoded protein is CASTSPDIYEQYF.

This sequence joins TRBV28 and TRBJ1-5; D is unclear. The V gene's germline CDR1 is MDHEN and CDR2 SYDVKM. V lost 4 bases and J 3 bases, leaving 4 bases between the germline ends. The CDR3 totals 12 residues. The chain's CDR3 is CASSSNNQPQHF. CDR3 nucleotides: TGTGCCAGCAGTTCAAACAATCAGCCCCAGCATTTT.

This clone appeared once. The chain couples TRBV5-1 to TRBJ2-2; possibly TRBD1 for D (5 bases). The CDR3 loop spans 16 amino acids. V shed 1 base and J shed 2 bases, with 12 bases lying between them. Looked up from germline, CDR1 is SGHRS and CDR2 is YFSETQ. The CDR3 here is CASSLLDRTNTGELFF. The CDR3 DNA sequence: TGCGCCAGCAGCTTGCTCGACAGAACCAACACCGGGGAGCTGTTTTTT.

V gene TRBV6-6 combines with J gene TRBJ1-2, with 8 bases aligning to TRBD1. Germline V lookup: CDR1 MNHNY, CDR2 SVGAGI (reference sequence). The CDR3 spans 15 residues. V gave up 8 bases and J gave up 4 bases; unmatched junction bases: 12. The CDR3 region is CASGPGGAGSYGYTF. The CDR3 region has the DNA TGTGCCAGCGGACCAGGGGGCGCGGGTAGCTATGGCTACACCTTC.

V gene TRBV28 combines with J gene TRBJ1-2; no clear D. This CDR3 is 12 amino acids long. Trimming left V 5 bases short and J 6 bases short, with 10 bases between. Germline CDR1 MDHEN, CDR2 SYDVKM. CDR3 residues: CASSGREHGYTF. CDR3 sequence (DNA): TGTGCCAGCAGTGGACGGGAGCATGGCTACACCTTC.

V and J are TRBV30 and TRBJ2-2; TRBD1 agrees at 8 bases. Losses at the gene ends were 3 bases for V and 7 bases for J; bases not matched to a gene: 7. This CDR3 region has 14 residues. CDR1 and CDR2 from the germline V gene are GTSNPN and SVGIG (reference sequence). For the CDR3, the DNA is TGTGCCTGGAGGGATGACAGGGGATACGGGGAGCTGTTTTTT. Translated, it gives CAWRDDRGYGELFF.